This T cell receptor (beta chain) was recovered during a study of CD8 T cells in Susac syndrome. The V gene's germline CDR1 is LGHNA and CDR2 YSLEER. There are 14 residues in the CDR3. V lost 0 bases, J lost 5 bases, and 11 bases lay in between. The RNA, roughly 0.45 to 1 ug, was put through reverse transcription using random hexamers. TCRdb used MiXCR to reprocess the immunoSEQ multiplex PCR reads, holding one entry per CDR3 protein. This sample carries 180,000 or so distinct CDR3 sequences, 85% to 95% of them seen once, and the ten largest clones take approximately 0.1%. V is TRBV4-3 and J is TRBJ2-7; D may be TRBD1 or TRBD2 (5 bases each). Sequencing was performed on CD4+ T cells from PBMCs. This sequence originates from a human donor in good health. The CDR3 region has the DNA TGCGCCAGCAGCCAAGATCGGGGCGTAAACGAGCAGTACTTC. Its protein product is CASSQDRGVNEQYF.